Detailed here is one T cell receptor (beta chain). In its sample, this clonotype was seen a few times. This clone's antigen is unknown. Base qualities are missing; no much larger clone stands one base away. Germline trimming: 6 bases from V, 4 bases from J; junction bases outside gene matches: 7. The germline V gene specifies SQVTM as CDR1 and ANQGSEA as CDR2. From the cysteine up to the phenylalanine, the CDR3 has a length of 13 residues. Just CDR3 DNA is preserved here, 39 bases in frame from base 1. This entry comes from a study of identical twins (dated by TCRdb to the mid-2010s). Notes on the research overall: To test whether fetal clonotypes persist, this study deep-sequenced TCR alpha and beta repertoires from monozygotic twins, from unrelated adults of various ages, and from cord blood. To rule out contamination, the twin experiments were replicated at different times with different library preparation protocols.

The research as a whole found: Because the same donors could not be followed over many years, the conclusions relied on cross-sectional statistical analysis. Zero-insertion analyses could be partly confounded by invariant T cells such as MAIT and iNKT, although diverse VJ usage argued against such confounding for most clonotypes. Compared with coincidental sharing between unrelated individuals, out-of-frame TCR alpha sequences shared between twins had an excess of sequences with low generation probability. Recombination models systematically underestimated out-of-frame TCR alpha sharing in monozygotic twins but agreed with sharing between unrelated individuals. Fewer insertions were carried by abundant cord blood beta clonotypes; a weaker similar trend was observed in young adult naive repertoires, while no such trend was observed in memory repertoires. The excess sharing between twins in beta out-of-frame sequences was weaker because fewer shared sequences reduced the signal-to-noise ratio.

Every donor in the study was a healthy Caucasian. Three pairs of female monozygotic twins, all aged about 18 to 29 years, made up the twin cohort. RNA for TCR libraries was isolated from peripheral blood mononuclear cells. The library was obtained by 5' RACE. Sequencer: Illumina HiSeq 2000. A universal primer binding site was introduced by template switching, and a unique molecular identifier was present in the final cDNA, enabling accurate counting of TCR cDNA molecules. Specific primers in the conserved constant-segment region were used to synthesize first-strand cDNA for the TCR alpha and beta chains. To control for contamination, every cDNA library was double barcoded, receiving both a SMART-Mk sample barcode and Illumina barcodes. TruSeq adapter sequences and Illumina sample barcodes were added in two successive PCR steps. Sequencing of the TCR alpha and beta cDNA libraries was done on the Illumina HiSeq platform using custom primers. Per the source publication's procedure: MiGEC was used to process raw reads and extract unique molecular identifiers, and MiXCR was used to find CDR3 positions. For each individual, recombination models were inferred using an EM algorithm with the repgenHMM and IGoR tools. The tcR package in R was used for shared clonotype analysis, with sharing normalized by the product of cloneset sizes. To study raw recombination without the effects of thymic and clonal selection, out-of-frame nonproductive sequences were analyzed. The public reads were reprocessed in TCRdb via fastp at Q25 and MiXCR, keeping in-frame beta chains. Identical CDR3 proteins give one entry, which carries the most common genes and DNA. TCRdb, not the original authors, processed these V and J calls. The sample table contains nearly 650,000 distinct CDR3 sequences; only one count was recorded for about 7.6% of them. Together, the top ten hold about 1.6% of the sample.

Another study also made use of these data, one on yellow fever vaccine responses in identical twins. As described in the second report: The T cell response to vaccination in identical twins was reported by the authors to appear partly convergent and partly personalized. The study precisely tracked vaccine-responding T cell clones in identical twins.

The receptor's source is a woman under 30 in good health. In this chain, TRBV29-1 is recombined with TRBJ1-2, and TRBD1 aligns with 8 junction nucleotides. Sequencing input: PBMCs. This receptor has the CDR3 CSVRTGNFYGYTF. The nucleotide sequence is TGCAGCGTCCGGACAGGGAATTTCTATGGCTACACCTTC.